This T cell receptor beta chain was sequenced for a study of T cell responses to AZD1222 COVID-19 vaccine. Study results and limitations: Repertoires in all cases were sampled only once the peak T cell response had passed. Most donors were white British, females outnumbered males, and clonal diversity was possibly underestimated. Following two doses of AZD1222, Spike-specific TCR breadth and depth rose. The study reported that nearly half of spike-specific TCRs target unmutated variant regions.

About this clone itself: The antigen is unknown.

This CDR3 region has 14 residues. Losses at the gene ends were 5 bases for V and 0 bases for J; bases not matched to a gene: 0. CDR1 and CDR2 (germline): SGDLS, YYNGEE. The method was immunoSEQ multiplex PCR; TCRdb's version includes in-frame clones alone and lacks a portion of them. The table lists tens of thousands of clones, 87% of them singletons. The clonotype originates from an adult who received the AZD1222 COVID-19 vaccine. The starting material was peripheral blood, obtained 28 days after the second AZD1222 dose. The chain links TRBV9 to TRBJ2-2; TRBD1 aligns across 8 bases. The CDR3 coding sequence is TGTGCCAGCAGACAGGGGGCGAACACCGGGGAGCTGTTTTTT. Amino acid sequence: CASRQGANTGELFF.